The following is a T cell receptor beta chain sequence with its context. What it recognizes is unknown. The sample belongs to a study of T cell repertoires in cytomegalovirus infection. Study information: It was the public TCR beta signatures that indicated both CMV infection and matching HLA type. Broader study findings: The study identified carriers of CMV plus the relevant HLA from cumulative public TCR beta family frequency.

TCRdb used MiXCR to reprocess the reads, holding one entry per CDR3 protein. The sample contains hundreds of thousands of distinct CDR3 sequences, roughly 30% of which appear only once. The sequence was collected from a human donor in good health (CMV status not recorded). Some clones in this sample may be carry-over from other donors' samples. This material consisted of cultured CD8+ T cells from PBMCs, taken from culture after CMV antigen stimulation.

CDR3 sequence (DNA): TGTGCCAGCAGCACAACAGGGGAGGGCTATGGCTACACCTTC. Protein product: CASSTTGEGYGYTF. The chain recombines TRBV7-2 with TRBJ1-2; 7 bases fit TRBD1. CDR3 length: 14 residues. Germline lookup yields CDR1 SGHTA and CDR2 FQGNSA. Losses at the gene ends were 5 bases for V and 4 bases for J; bases not matched to a gene: 7.